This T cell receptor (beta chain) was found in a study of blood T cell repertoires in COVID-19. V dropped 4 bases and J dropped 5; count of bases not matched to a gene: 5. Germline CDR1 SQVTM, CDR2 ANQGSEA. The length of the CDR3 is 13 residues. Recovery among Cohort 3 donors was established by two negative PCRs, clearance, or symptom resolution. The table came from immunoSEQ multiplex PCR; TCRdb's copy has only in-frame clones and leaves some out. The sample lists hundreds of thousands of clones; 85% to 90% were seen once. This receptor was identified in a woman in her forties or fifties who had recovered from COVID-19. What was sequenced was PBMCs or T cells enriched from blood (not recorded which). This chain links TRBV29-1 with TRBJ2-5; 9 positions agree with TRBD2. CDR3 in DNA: TGCAGCGTTGCGCGGGAGGGCCGGGAGACCCAGTACTTC. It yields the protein CSVAREGRETQYF. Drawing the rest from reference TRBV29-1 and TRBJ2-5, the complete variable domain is SAVISQKPSRDICQRGTSLTIQCQVDSQVTMMFWYRQQPGQSLTLIATANQGSEATYESGFVIDKFPISRPNLTFSTLTVSNMSPEDSSIYLCSVAREGRETQYFGPGTRLLVL.